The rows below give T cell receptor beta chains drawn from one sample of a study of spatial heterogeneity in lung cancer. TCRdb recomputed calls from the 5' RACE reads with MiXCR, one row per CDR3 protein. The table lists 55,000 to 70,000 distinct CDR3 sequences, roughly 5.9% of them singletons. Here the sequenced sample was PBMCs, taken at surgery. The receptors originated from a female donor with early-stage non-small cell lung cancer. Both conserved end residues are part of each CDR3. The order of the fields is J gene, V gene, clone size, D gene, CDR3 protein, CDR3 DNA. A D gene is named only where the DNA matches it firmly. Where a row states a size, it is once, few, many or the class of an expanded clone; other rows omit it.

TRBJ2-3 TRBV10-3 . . CAISEQGRGTDTQYF TGTGCCATCAGTGAGCAGGGAAGGGGGACAGATACGCAGTATTTT
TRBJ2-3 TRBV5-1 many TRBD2 CASSLVGLAGSTDTQYF TGCGCCAGCAGCTTGGTGGGACTAGCGGGGAGCACAGATACGCAGTATTTT
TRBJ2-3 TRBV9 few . CASSARTPGTDTQYF TGTGCCAGCAGCGCCCGGACCCCTGGCACAGATACGCAGTATTTT
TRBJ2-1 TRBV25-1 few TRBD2 CASSETRGGGSEQFF TGTGCCAGCAGTGAAACCCGGGGGGGCGGAAGTGAGCAGTTCTTC
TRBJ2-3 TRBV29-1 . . CSVEGHYSTDTQYF TGCAGCGTCGAGGGACACTACAGCACAGATACGCAGTATTTT
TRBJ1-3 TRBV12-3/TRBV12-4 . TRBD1 CASSWTTGAGNTIYF TGTGCCAGCAGTTGGACCACAGGGGCTGGAAACACCATATATTTT
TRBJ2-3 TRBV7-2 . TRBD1 CASSARQGADTQYF TGTGCCAGCAGCGCCAGACAGGGGGCAGATACGCAGTATTTT
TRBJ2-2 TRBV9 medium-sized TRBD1 CASSVLQGVTGELFF TGTGCCAGCAGCGTTTTACAGGGGGTAACCGGGGAGCTGTTTTTT
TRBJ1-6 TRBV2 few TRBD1 CASSQQGGYNSPLHF TGTGCCAGCAGTCAACAGGGGGGCTATAATTCACCCCTCCACTTT
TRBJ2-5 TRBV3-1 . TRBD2 CASRTPGTSGKETQYF TGTGCCAGCAGGACTCCCGGGACTAGCGGTAAAGAGACCCAGTACTTC
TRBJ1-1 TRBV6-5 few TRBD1 CASSLRQGGENTEAFF TGTGCCAGCAGCCTCCGACAGGGTGGGGAGAACACTGAAGCTTTCTTT
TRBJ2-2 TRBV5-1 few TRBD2 CASSLGASGNTGELFF TGCGCCAGCAGCTTGGGGGCTAGCGGGAACACCGGGGAGCTGTTTTTT
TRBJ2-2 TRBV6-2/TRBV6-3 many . CASGTGTNTGELFF TGTGCCAGCGGAACCGGGACGAACACCGGGGAGCTGTTTTTT
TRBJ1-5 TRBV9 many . CASSVAGDGQPQHF TGTGCCAGCAGCGTAGCAGGGGACGGCCAGCCCCAGCATTTT
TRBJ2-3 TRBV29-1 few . CSVPSSSTDTQYF TGCAGCGTTCCCAGTAGCAGCACAGATACGCAGTATTTT
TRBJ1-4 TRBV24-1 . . CATSDGRTLYEKLFF TGTGCCACCAGTGATGGACGGACTCTCTATGAAAAACTGTTTTTT
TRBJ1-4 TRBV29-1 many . CSVRERAEKLFF TGCAGCGTTAGGGAAAGGGCCGAAAAACTGTTTTTT
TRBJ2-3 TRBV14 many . CASSHTDTQYF TGTGCCAGCAGCCACACAGATACGCAGTATTTT
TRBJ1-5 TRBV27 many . CASQSYTGNQPQHF TGTGCCAGCCAAAGCTACACCGGCAATCAGCCCCAGCATTTT
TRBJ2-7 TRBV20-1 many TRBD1 CSAPDRAVNFEQYF TGCAGTGCTCCCGACAGGGCGGTTAACTTCGAGCAGTACTTC
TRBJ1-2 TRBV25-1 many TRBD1 CASSEPGTVVYGYTF TGTGCCAGCAGTGAACCGGGGACAGTGGTCTATGGCTACACCTTC
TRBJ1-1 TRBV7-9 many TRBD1 CASSPRQGTEAFF TGTGCCAGCAGCCCTCGACAGGGGACTGAAGCTTTCTTT
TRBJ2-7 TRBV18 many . CASSPRQWEQYF TGTGCCAGCTCACCACGCCAGTGGGAGCAGTACTTC
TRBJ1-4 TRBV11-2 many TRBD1 CASSLGWAGGRSNEKLFF TGTGCCAGCAGCTTAGGATGGGCAGGGGGCCGTTCTAATGAAAAACTGTTTTTT
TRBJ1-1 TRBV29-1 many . CSVEEGGMNTEAFF TGCAGCGTTGAAGAGGGCGGCATGAACACTGAAGCTTTCTTT
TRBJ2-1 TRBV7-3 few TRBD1 CASSLRGPDNEQFF TGTGCCAGCAGCCTAAGGGGGCCCGACAATGAGCAGTTCTTC
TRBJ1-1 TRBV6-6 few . CASSPTLAGTEAFF TGTGCCAGCAGTCCGACCCTAGCGGGGACTGAAGCTTTCTTT
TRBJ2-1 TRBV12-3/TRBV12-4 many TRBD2 CASRYSGGSYNEQFF TGTGCCAGCAGATATAGCGGGGGGTCCTACAATGAGCAGTTCTTC
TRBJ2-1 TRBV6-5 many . CASSYLPEGSYNEQFF TGTGCCAGCAGTTACCTCCCGGAGGGTTCCTACAATGAGCAGTTCTTC
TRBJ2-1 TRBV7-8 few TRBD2 CASSLPPWLAGGGEQFF TGTGCCAGCAGCTTACCTCCCTGGCTAGCGGGGGGCGGTGAGCAGTTCTTC
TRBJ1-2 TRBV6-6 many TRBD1 CASSYSGGGGYTF TGTGCCAGCAGTTACTCAGGGGGCGGCGGCTACACCTTC
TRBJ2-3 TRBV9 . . CASTTSSSMFTDTQYF TGTGCCAGTACTACTAGCTCCTCAATGTTCACAGATACGCAGTATTTT
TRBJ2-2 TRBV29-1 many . CSVLTGDNTGELFF TGCAGCGTCCTTACAGGAGACAACACCGGGGAGCTGTTTTTT
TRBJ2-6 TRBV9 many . CASSVEGHSGANVLTF TGTGCCAGCAGCGTAGAGGGTCATTCGGGGGCCAACGTCCTGACTTTC
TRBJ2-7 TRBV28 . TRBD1 CASTPHPGQLSYEQYF TGTGCCAGCACCCCTCATCCGGGACAGCTCTCCTACGAGCAGTACTTC
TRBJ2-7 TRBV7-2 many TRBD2 CASSSPSGTYEQYF TGTGCCAGCAGCTCCCCTAGCGGGACCTACGAGCAGTACTTC
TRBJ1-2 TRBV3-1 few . CASSPRAAGGYTF TGTGCCAGCAGCCCACGGGCCGCGGGTGGCTACACCTTC
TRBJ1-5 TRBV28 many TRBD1 CASRSGTAGNQPQHF TGTGCCAGCAGGTCAGGGACAGCTGGAAATCAGCCCCAGCATTTT
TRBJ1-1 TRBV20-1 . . CSAPGQREGTEAFF TGCAGTGCTCCCGGACAAAGGGAGGGCACTGAAGCTTTCTTT
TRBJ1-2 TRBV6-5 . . CASSSGGATGYGYTF TGTGCCAGCAGTTCCGGGGGGGCGACAGGCTATGGCTACACCTTC
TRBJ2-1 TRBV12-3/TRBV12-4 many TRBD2 CASSSGLAGFDNEQFF TGTGCCAGCAGTTCGGGACTAGCGGGATTCGACAATGAGCAGTTCTTC
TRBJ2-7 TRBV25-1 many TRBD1 CASSDPGTGTYEQYF TGTGCCAGCAGTGATCCCGGGACAGGGACCTACGAGCAGTACTTC
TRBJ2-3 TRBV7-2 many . CASSPRQGTDTQYF TGTGCCAGCAGCCCCCGACAGGGCACAGATACGCAGTATTTT
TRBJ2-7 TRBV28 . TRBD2 CASTSPGGGSSYEQYF TGTGCCAGCACCTCCCCGGGGGGGGGTAGCTCCTACGAGCAGTACTTC
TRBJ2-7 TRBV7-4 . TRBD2 CASSATSGSSYEQYF TGTGCCAGCAGCGCGACTAGCGGGAGCTCCTACGAGCAGTACTTC
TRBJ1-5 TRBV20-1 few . CSARVAANQPQHF TGCAGTGCTAGAGTGGCAGCCAATCAGCCCCAGCATTTT
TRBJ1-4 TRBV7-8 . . CASSLARVPANEKLFF TGTGCCAGCAGCTTAGCGAGGGTTCCGGCTAATGAAAAACTGTTTTTT
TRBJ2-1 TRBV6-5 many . CASSYSTLAGNEQFF TGTGCCAGCAGTTACTCAACTCTAGCTGGCAATGAGCAGTTCTTC
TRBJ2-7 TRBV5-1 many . CASSPAGYEQYF TGCGCCAGCAGCCCGGCAGGTTACGAGCAGTACTTC
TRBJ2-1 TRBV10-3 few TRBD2 CAISSGTNNEQFF TGTGCCATCAGTTCCGGGACTAACAATGAGCAGTTCTTC
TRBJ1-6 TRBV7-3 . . CASSLGRSYNSPLHF TGTGCCAGCAGCTTAGGCCGCTCCTATAATTCACCCCTCCACTTT
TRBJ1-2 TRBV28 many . CASRPTLGGEPNYGYTF TGTGCCAGCAGGCCAACCCTCGGCGGGGAACCAAACTATGGCTACACCTTC
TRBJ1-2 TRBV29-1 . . CSVVGTTYGYTF TGCAGCGTTGTCGGAACGACGTATGGCTACACCTTC
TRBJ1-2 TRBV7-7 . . CASSPIRGSDYGYTF TGTGCTAGCAGCCCGATCCGTGGATCCGACTATGGCTACACCTTC
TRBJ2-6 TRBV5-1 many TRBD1 CASSSGQGMVSGANVLTF TGCGCCAGCAGCTCCGGACAGGGAATGGTCTCTGGGGCCAACGTCCTGACTTTC
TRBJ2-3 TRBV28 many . CASSFPGPSTDTQYF TGTGCCAGCAGTTTCCCAGGACCTAGCACAGATACGCAGTATTTT
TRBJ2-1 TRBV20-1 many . CSGRRPSDYNEQFF TGCAGTGGCCGTCGGCCTAGCGACTACAATGAGCAGTTCTTC
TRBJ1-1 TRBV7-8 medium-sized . CASSLAAGWNTEAFF TGTGCCAGCAGCCTAGCGGCAGGGTGGAACACTGAAGCTTTCTTT
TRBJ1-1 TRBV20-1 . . CSVQGLNTEAFF TGCAGTGTCCAGGGGCTGAACACTGAAGCTTTCTTT
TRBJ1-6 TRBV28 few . CASSHDQGNSPLHF TGTGCCAGCAGCCATGACCAGGGTAATTCACCCCTCCACTTT